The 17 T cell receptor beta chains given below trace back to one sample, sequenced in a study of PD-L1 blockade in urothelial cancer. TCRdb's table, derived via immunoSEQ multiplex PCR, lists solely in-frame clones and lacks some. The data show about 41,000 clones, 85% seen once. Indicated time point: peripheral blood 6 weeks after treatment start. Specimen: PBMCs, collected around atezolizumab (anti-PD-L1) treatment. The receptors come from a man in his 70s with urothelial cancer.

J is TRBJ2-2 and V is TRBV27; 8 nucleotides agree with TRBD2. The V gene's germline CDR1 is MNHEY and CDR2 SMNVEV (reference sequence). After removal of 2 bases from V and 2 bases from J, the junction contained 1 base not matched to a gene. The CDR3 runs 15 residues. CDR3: CASSLRGGNTGELFF. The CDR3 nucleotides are TGTGCCAGCAGTTTACGGGGGGGAAACACCGGGGAGCTGTTTTTT.

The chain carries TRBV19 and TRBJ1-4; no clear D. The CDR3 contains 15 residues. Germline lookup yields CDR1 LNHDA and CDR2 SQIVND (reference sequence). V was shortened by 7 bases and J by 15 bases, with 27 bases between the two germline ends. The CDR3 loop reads CASNPPGARVKSVFF. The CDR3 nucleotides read TGTGCCAGTAACCCTCCCGGAGCCCGGGTGAAAAGTGTGTTTTTT.

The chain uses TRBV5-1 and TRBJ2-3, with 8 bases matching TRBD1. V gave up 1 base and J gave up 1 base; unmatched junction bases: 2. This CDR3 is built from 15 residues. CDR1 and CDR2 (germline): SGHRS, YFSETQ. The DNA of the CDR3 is TGCGCCAGCAGCTTGTCGACAGGGGGCACAGATACGCAGTATTTT. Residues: CASSLSTGGTDTQYF.

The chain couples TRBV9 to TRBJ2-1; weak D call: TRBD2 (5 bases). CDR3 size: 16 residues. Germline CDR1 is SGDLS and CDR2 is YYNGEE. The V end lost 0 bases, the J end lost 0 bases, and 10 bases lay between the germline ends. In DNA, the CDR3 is TGTGCCAGCAGCGTAGGTACTAGAGACTCCTACAATGAGCAGTTCTTC. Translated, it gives CASSVGTRDSYNEQFF.

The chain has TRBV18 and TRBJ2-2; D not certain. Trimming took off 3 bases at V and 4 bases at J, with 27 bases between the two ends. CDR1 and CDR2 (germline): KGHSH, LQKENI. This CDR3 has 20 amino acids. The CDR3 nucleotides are TGTGCCAGCTCACCCCCCCCCGGTGGAGTAGAGACTTTTATCACCGGGGAGCTGTTTTTT. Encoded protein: CASSPPPGGVETFITGELFF.

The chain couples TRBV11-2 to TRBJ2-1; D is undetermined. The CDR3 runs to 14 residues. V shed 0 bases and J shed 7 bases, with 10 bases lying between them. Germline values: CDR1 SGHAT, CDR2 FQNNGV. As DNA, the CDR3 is TGTGCCAGCAGCTTAGATACTCAGAGGAATGAGCAGTTCTTC. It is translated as CASSLDTQRNEQFF. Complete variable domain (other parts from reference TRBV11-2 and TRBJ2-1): EAGVAQSPRYKIIEKRQSVAFWCNPISGHATLYWYQQILGQGPKLLIQFQNNGVVDDSQLPKDRFSAERLKGVDSTLKIQPAKLEDSAVYLCASSLDTQRNEQFFGPGTRLTVL.

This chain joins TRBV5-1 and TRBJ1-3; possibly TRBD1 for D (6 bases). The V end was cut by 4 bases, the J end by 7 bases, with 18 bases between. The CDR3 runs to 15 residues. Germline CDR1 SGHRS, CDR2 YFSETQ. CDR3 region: CASSIGGLRLNTIYF. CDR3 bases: TGCGCCAGCAGCATAGGGGGTCTTCGGCTGAACACCATATATTTT.

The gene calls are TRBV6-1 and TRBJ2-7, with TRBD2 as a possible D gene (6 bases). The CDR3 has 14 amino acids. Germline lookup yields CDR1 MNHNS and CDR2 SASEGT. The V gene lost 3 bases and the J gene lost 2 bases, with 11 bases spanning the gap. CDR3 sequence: CASSDWDFTYEQYF. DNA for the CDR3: TGTGCCAGCAGTGATTGGGACTTCACCTACGAGCAGTACTTC.

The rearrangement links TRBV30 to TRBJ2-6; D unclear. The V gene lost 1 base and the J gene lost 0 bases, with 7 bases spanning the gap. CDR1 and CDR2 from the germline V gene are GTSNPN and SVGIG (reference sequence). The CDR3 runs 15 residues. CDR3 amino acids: CAWSEQISGANVLTF. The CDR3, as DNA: TGTGCCTGGAGTGAACAAATCTCTGGGGCCAACGTCCTGACTTTC. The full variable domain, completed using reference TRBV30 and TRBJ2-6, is SQTIHQWPATLVQPVGSPLSLECTVEGTSNPNLYWYRQAAGRGLQLLFYSVGIGQISSEVPQNLSASRPQDRQFILSSKKLLLSDSGFYLCAWSEQISGANVLTFGAGSRLTVL.

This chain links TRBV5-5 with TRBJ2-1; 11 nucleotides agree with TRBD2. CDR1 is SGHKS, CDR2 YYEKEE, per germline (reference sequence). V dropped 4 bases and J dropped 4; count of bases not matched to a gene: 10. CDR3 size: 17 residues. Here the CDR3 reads CASSGTSGRSWYNEQFF. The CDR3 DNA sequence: TGTGCCAGCAGCGGAACTAGCGGGAGATCGTGGTACAATGAGCAGTTCTTC. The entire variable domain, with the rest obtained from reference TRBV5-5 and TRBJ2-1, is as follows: DAGVTQSPTHLIKTRGQQVTLRCSPISGHKSVSWYQQVLGQGPQFIFQYYEKEERGRGNFPDRFSARQFPNYSSELNVNALLLGDSALYLCASSGTSGRSWYNEQFFGPGTRLTVL.

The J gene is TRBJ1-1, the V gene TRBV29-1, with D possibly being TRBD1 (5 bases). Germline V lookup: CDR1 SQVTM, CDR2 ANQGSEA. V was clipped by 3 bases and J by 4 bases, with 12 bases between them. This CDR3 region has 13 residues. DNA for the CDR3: TGCAGCGTTGACTGGGGGGATGGCACTGAAGCTTTCTTT. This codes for CSVDWGDGTEAFF.

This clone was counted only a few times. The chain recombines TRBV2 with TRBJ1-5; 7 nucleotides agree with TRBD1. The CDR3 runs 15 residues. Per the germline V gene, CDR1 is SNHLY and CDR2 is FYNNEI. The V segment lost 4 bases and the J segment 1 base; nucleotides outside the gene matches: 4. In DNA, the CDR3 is TGTGCCAGCAGTGGACAGGGTCGAAGCAATCAGCCCCAGCATTTT. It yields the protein CASSGQGRSNQPQHF.

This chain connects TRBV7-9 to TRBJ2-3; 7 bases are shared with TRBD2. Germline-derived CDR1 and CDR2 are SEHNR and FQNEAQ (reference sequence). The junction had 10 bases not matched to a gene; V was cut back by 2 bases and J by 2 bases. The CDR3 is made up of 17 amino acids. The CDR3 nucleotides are TGTGCCAGCAGCTTATCTCTTCTAGCGGTACACACAGATACGCAGTATTTT. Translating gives CASSLSLLAVHTDTQYF. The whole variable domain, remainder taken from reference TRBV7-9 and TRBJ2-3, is DTGVSQNPRHKITKRGQNVTFRCDPISEHNRLYWYRQTLGQGPEFLTYFQNEAQLEKSRLLSDRFSAERPKGSFSTLEIQRTEQGDSAMYLCASSLSLLAVHTDTQYFGPGTRLTVL.

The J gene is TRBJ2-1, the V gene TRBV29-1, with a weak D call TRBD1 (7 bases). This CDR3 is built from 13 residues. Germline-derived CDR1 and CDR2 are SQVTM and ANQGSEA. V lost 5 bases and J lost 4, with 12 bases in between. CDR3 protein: CSVQQGTYNEQFF. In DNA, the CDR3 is TGCAGCGTTCAACAGGGGACTTACAATGAGCAGTTCTTC.

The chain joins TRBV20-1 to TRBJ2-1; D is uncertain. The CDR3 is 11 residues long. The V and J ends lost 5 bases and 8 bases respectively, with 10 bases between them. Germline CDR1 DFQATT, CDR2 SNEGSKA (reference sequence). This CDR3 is CSASDRDEQFF. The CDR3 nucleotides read TGCAGTGCTTCGGATCGGGATGAGCAGTTCTTC.

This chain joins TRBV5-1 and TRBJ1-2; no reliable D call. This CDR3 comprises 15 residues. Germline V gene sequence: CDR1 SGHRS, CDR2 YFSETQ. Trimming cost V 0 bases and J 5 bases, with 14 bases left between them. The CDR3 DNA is TGCGCCAGCAGCTTGGTCCCCTTGTCTGAGTATGGCTACACCTTC. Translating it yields CASSLVPLSEYGYTF.

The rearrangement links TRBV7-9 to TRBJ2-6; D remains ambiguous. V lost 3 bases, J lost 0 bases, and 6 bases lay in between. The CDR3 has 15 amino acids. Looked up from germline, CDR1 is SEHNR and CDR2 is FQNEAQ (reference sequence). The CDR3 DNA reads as TGTGCCAGCAGCTTCCCCAGCTCTGGGGCCAACGTCCTGACTTTC. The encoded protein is CASSFPSSGANVLTF.